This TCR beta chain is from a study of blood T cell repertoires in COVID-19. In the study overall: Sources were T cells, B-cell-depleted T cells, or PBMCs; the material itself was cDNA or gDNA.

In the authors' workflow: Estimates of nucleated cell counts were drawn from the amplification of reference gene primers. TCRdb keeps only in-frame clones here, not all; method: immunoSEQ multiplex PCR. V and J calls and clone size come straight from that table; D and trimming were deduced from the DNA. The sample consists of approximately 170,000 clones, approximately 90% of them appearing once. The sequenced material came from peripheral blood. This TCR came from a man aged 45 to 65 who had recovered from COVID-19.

The CDR3 DNA is TGTGCCTGGGCACAGGGTTTAGGAAACACCATATATTTT. Its translation: CAWAQGLGNTIYF. This chain joins TRBV30 and TRBJ1-3; tentatively, D is TRBD1 (6 bases). The CDR3 has 13 amino acids. The germline V and J ends were trimmed by 5 bases and 4 bases, with 12 bases remaining between them. CDR1 and CDR2 (germline): GTSNPN, SVGIG (reference sequence). The whole variable domain, filled in from reference TRBV30 and TRBJ1-3, reads SQTIHQWPATLVQPVGSPLSLECTVEGTSNPNLYWYRQAAGRGLQLLFYSVGIGQISSEVPQNLSASRPQDRQFILSSKKLLLSDSGFYLCAWAQGLGNTIYFGEGSWLTVV.